This T cell receptor beta chain was identified during a study of blood T cell repertoires in COVID-19. On the study more broadly: The United States, Italy and Spain provided the acute and convalescent COVID-19 samples. T cells, B-cell-depleted T cells, or PBMCs provided the cDNA or gDNA that served as material.

This clone was seen a single time. Measured with immunoSEQ multiplex PCR; TCRdb has only the in-frame clones, and not every one. The data show 210,000 or so clones, with 88% seen just once and roughly 6.2% held by the top ten. The CDR3 runs to 14 residues. Per the germline V gene, CDR1 is SGHRS and CDR2 is YFSETQ. Between the trimmed V and J ends, which lost 1 base and 3 bases, there was a span of 10 bases. This clonotype was sampled from a woman between 35 and 50 years old who had recovered from COVID-19. The sample was peripheral blood. This chain uses TRBV5-1 with TRBJ2-5; D is unresolved. CDR3: CASSLLPEEETQYF. The DNA of the CDR3 is TGCGCCAGCAGCTTGCTCCCCGAGGAAGAGACCCAGTACTTC.